These 29 T cell receptor beta chains were all obtained from the same sample, sequenced in a study of blood T cell repertoires in COVID-19. Some clones are missing from TCRdb's copy, which holds only in-frame ones; the method was immunoSEQ multiplex PCR. This sample has 25,000 to 35,000 clones; 88% occur once, and the top ten carry roughly a quarter. Sequencing was carried out using peripheral blood. These receptors all come from a human donor in a cohort sampled during active COVID-19.

A single count supports this clone. The chain joins TRBV19 to TRBJ1-2; D not resolved. The CDR3 loop spans 14 amino acids. The ends were cut back, 4 bases at V and 4 bases at J, with 13 bases in the middle. Germline V CDR1 and CDR2: LNHDA, SQIVND (reference sequence). CDR3 nucleotide sequence: TGTGCCAGTAGTAGGGCCTCCGCGAGCTATGGCTACACCTTC. It translates to CASSRASASYGYTF.

This clone has just a few counts. This chain joins TRBV7-9 and TRBJ2-7; D gene ambiguous. The V gene lost 5 bases and the J gene lost 2 bases, with 4 bases spanning the gap. The CDR3 runs 11 residues. CDR1 and CDR2 (germline): SEHNR, FQNEAQ (reference sequence). The chain's CDR3 is CASSPAYEQYF. CDR3 DNA sequence: TGTGCCAGCAGCCCCGCCTACGAGCAGTACTTC. The variable domain in full, with the rest retrieved from reference TRBV7-9 and TRBJ2-7, is DTGVSQNPRHKITKRGQNVTFRCDPISEHNRLYWYRQTLGQGPEFLTYFQNEAQLEKSRLLSDRFSAERPKGSFSTLEIQRTEQGDSAMYLCASSPAYEQYFGPGTRLTVT.

The rearrangement uses TRBV29-1 and TRBJ2-1; 12 bases align to TRBD2. The CDR3 sequence is 14 residues long. Germline lookup yields CDR1 SQVTM and CDR2 ANQGSEA. With V trimmed by 6 bases and J by 4 bases, 4 bases remained unmatched. The CDR3 here is CSVRGTSGYNEQFF. CDR3 DNA: TGCAGCGTGCGCGGGACTAGCGGGTACAATGAGCAGTTCTTC.

CDR3 in amino acids: CASSYSGTRRYEQYF. In nucleotides, the CDR3 is TGTGCCAGCAGTTACTCAGGGACACGCCGGTACGAGCAGTACTTC. V and J are TRBV6-5 and TRBJ2-7; TRBD1 might be the D (6 bases). Trimming left V 0 bases short and J 4 bases short, with 13 bases between. Per germline, CDR1 MNHEY and CDR2 SVGAGI. This CDR3 contains 15 residues.

This clone has just a few counts. The chain employs TRBV5-1 and TRBJ1-1, with D maybe TRBD1 (5 bases). The CDR3 is 14 residues long. The germline CDR1 and CDR2 sequences are SGHRS and YFSETQ. Trimming cost V 0 bases and J 3 bases, with 9 bases left between them. The CDR3 is CASSLGDRYTEAFF. In nucleotides, the CDR3 is TGCGCCAGCAGCTTGGGCGACAGATACACTGAAGCTTTCTTT.

The rearrangement links TRBV19 to TRBJ1-2; possibly TRBD1 for D (5 bases). Trimming stripped 6 bases from V and 1 base from J, with 9 bases between. CDR1 LNHDA and CDR2 SQIVND come from the germline V gene (reference sequence). This CDR3 comprises 13 residues. The CDR3 DNA reads as TGTGCCAGTAGCCTCGACAGTAACTATGGCTACACCTTC. It encodes CASSLDSNYGYTF.

This clone occurred a few times. V and J are TRBV11-2 and TRBJ1-1; 8 nucleotides agree with TRBD1. The CDR3 is made up of 14 amino acids. V was pared by 1 base and J by 13 bases, with 11 bases of the junction left unmatched. Germline V gene data show CDR1 as SGHAT and CDR2 as FQNNGV. As DNA, the CDR3 is TGTGCCAGCAGCTTAGCGGGACAGGCCCAAGCTGGTTTCTTT. As protein: CASSLAGQAQAGFF.

This rearrangement joins TRBV1 to TRBJ1-2; the D call TRBD1 from the table was never checked on the DNA. TRBV1 is given as a pseudogene. This CDR3 is built from 18 residues. The CDR3 nucleotides are TGCACCAGCAGCGCCTGGACTGGTGGGGGACAGCTTAACTATGGCTACACCTTC. This sequence encodes CTSSAWTGGGQLNYGYTF.

V is TRBV7-3 and J is TRBJ2-7; 7 bases line up with TRBD2. J lost 7 bases, V lost 5 bases, and 8 bases had no gene match. The CDR3 consists of 13 residues. Germline V gene lookup returns CDR1 SGHTA and CDR2 FQGTGA. The CDR3 DNA follows: TGTGCCAGCAGCCCCTCAGCGGGGCTTGAGCAGTACTTC. Its protein product is CASSPSAGLEQYF.

V and J are TRBV11-2 and TRBJ2-3; 9 bases fit TRBD2. V shed 3 bases and J 4 bases; nucleotides not matched to a gene: 5. The germline CDR1 and CDR2 sequences are SGHAT and FQNNGV. CDR3 length: 15 amino acids. The CDR3 is CASSLAGGYADTQYF. The CDR3, as DNA: TGTGCCAGCAGCTTGGCGGGGGGGTACGCAGATACGCAGTATTTT.

J is TRBJ2-7 and V is TRBV2; 7 bases align to TRBD1. V shed 3 bases, J shed 8 bases, and the junction held 7 bases outside the gene matches. The CDR3 runs 13 residues. Germline V lookup: CDR1 SNHLY, CDR2 FYNNEI. The CDR3 bases are TGTGCCAGCAGTGAGGTGTCAGGGGGACAGCAGTACTTC. Its translation: CASSEVSGGQQYF.

The chain employs TRBV19 and TRBJ1-3; possible D gene TRBD1, 6 bases. The germline V gene has CDR1 LNHDA and CDR2 SQIVND (reference sequence). With 5 bases removed from V and 3 bases from J, the gap between germline ends came to 8 bases. CDR3 length: 13 amino acids. CDR3 bases: TGTGCCAGTAGTGCCAGGGGTGGAAACACCATATATTTT. Encoded protein: CASSARGGNTIYF.

DNA of the CDR3: TGTGCCAGCAGCGTAGGTGGAGGAGCTAGCGGGGCCAGCTCCTACAATGAGCAGTTCTTC. Protein product: CASSVGGGASGASSYNEQFF. The J gene is TRBJ2-1, the V gene TRBV9; TRBD2 matches at 9 bases. The CDR3 contains 20 residues. Germline CDR1 and CDR2: SGDLS and YYNGEE. V shed 0 bases, J shed 0 bases, and the junction held 13 bases outside the gene matches.

This clone occurred once. The chain is built from TRBV6-5 and TRBJ2-5; D remains unclear. CDR1 is MNHEY, CDR2 SVGAGI, per germline. The CDR3 extends over 10 amino acids. V lost 7 bases and J lost 5, with 5 bases in between. The CDR3 sequence: CASTRETQYF. The CDR3 nucleotides read TGTGCCAGCACCAGGGAGACCCAGTACTTC.

V usage is TRBV11-3 and J usage is TRBJ2-5, with TRBD1 identical over 7 bases. This CDR3 is built from 13 residues. Germline V gene data show CDR1 as SGHNT and CDR2 as YENEEA. Trimming at V came to 5 bases and at J to 5 bases, leaving 5 bases not matched to a gene. CDR3 region: CASSRGDSETQYF. CDR3 sequence (DNA): TGTGCCAGCAGCCGTGGGGACAGCGAGACCCAGTACTTC.

The chain carries TRBV4-1 and TRBJ1-2; 11 bases align to TRBD1. The CDR3 extends over 19 amino acids. Germline V gives CDR1 MGHRA, CDR2 YSYEKL. Losses at the gene ends were 2 bases for V and 0 bases for J; bases not matched to a gene: 11. The CDR3 DNA is TGCGCCAGCAGCCAATTACCTGGGACAGGGGGGGCCGCTAACTATGGCTACACCTTC. Residues: CASSQLPGTGGAANYGYTF.

This chain uses TRBV18 with TRBJ1-1, with D uncertain. The CDR3 covers 14 residues. V lost 6 bases and J 0 bases, leaving 11 bases between the germline ends. Germline CDR1 and CDR2: KGHSH and LQKENI. The CDR3 DNA sequence: TGTGCCAGCTCCCCCGGTGCCCTGAACACTGAAGCTTTCTTT. It translates to CASSPGALNTEAFF.

The chain links TRBV2 to TRBJ2-7, with D unresolved. Germline V gives CDR1 SNHLY, CDR2 FYNNEI. CDR3 length equals 13 residues. Trimming took 1 base from V and 4 from J, leaving 8 bases between them. The CDR3 protein is CASSEEPWYEQYF. The CDR3, as DNA: TGTGCCAGCAGTGAAGAGCCTTGGTACGAGCAGTACTTC. Full variable domain (missing parts from reference TRBV2 and TRBJ2-7): EPEVTQTPSHQVTQMGQEVILRCVPISNHLYFYWYRQILGQKVEFLVSFYNNEISEKSEIFDDQFSVERPDGSNFTLKIRSTKLEDSAMYFCASSEEPWYEQYFGPGTRLTVT.

This chain uses TRBV18 with TRBJ2-4; TRBD2 agrees at 7 bases. From germline, CDR1 is KGHSH and CDR2 LQKENI. The V gene end was trimmed by 2 bases and the J gene end by 8 bases; junction bases not matched to a gene: 0. The CDR3 has 12 residues. The DNA for the CDR3 is TGTGCCAGCTCACCAGCGGGGGACATTCAGTACTTC. Its protein is CASSPAGDIQYF.

The chain couples TRBV27 to TRBJ2-7, with 8 bases lining up with TRBD2. V dropped 6 bases and J dropped 3; count of bases not matched to a gene: 13. The germline V gene encodes CDR1 MNHEY and CDR2 SMNVEV (reference sequence). The CDR3 spans 16 residues. Written as DNA, the CDR3 is TGTGCCAGCAGACGAATGGGGCTAGCGGGTAACTACGAGCAGTACTTC. It codes for CASRRMGLAGNYEQYF.

The table lists this clone with a count of one. The chain uses TRBV29-1 and TRBJ2-3, with 9 bases aligning to TRBD1. The CDR3 is 15 residues long. Germline V gene data show CDR1 as SQVTM and CDR2 as ANQGSEA. V lost 2 bases to trimming and J lost 4 bases; unmatched junction nucleotides: 7. CDR3 in amino acids: CSVELVQGAPDTQYF. CDR3 DNA sequence: TGCAGCGTTGAATTGGTACAGGGGGCCCCAGATACGCAGTATTTT.

This clone was seen a single time. The chain links TRBV6-5 to TRBJ1-1; tentatively, D is TRBD1 (6 bases). Trimming removed 7 bases from V and 2 bases from J, with 17 bases in between. CDR1 and CDR2 (germline): MNHEY, SVGAGI. CDR3 size: 15 residues. DNA for the CDR3: TGTGCCAGCAAATTCCCCGGGGGGCGCAACACTGAAGCTTTCTTT. Its protein is CASKFPGGRNTEAFF.

The chain uses TRBV10-3 and TRBJ1-5, with 8 bases identical to TRBD1. The CDR3 contains 13 residues. Trimming at V came to 6 bases and at J to 4 bases, leaving 2 bases not matched to a gene. The germline V gene has CDR1 ENHRY and CDR2 SYGVKD. The CDR3 sequence: CAIRDRENQPQHF. The CDR3 DNA follows: TGTGCCATCAGGGACAGGGAGAATCAGCCCCAGCATTTT.

V is TRBV2 and J is TRBJ2-1, with 8 positions matching TRBD2. V shed 8 bases and J 10 bases; nucleotides not matched to a gene: 25. CDR3 size: 18 residues. Germline V CDR1 and CDR2: SNHLY, FYNNEI. CDR3 nucleotide sequence: TGTGCCAGCTCCTCATCCGCCAGCAGGCTGACTAGCGAGACCGAGCAGTTCTTC. Translating it yields CASSSSASRLTSETEQFF.

V gene TRBV15 combines with J gene TRBJ2-7, with TRBD2 as a possible D gene (5 bases). V was pared by 6 bases and J by 6 bases, with 15 bases between. The CDR3 runs 13 residues. Germline lookup yields CDR1 LNHNV and CDR2 YYDKDF (reference sequence). CDR3 sequence reads: CATRPGGRPEQYF. In nucleotides, the CDR3 is TGTGCCACCAGACCCGGCGGGCGCCCCGAGCAGTACTTC.

The gene calls are TRBV29-1 and TRBJ2-4, with TRBD2 as a possible D gene (6 bases). The CDR3 totals 14 residues. Per germline, CDR1 SQVTM and CDR2 ANQGSEA. The V gene lost 4 bases and the J gene lost 6 bases, with 16 bases spanning the gap. The CDR3 DNA reads TGCAGCGTTGCTAAGGGGTACGGGGGAAACATTCAGTACTTC. Its protein is CSVAKGYGGNIQYF. Full variable domain (remainder filled in from reference TRBV29-1 and TRBJ2-4): SAVISQKPSRDICQRGTSLTIQCQVDSQVTMMFWYRQQPGQSLTLIATANQGSEATYESGFVIDKFPISRPNLTFSTLTVSNMSPEDSSIYLCSVAKGYGGNIQYFGAGTRLSVL.

The rearrangement links TRBV27 to TRBJ2-6; a possible D gene is TRBD2 (6 bases). Trimming removed 7 bases from V and 2 bases from J, with 9 bases in between. Germline V gene data show CDR1 as MNHEY and CDR2 as SMNVEV (reference sequence). The CDR3 runs 14 residues. This chain's CDR3 is CASKGRPGANVLTF. CDR3 coding DNA: TGTGCCAGCAAAGGGAGGCCTGGGGCCAACGTCCTGACTTTC.

The chain uses TRBV5-1 and TRBJ1-4, with TRBD1 as a possible D gene (5 bases). Germline V CDR1 and CDR2: SGHRS, YFSETQ. The CDR3 totals 15 residues. V was clipped by 1 base and J by 7 bases, with 14 bases between them. The CDR3 DNA follows: TGCGCCAGCAGCTTGACGGAAGGGGCCGGTGAAAAACTGTTTTTT. Amino acids: CASSLTEGAGEKLFF.

This CDR3 reads CASRSTGTGWEKLFF. For the CDR3, the DNA is TGTGCCAGCAGGTCGACCGGGACAGGGTGGGAAAAACTGTTTTTT. V and J are TRBV27 and TRBJ1-4; 9 positions agree with TRBD1. Trimming took 6 bases from V and 8 from J; bases not matched to a gene: 10. This CDR3 comprises 15 residues. Looked up from germline, CDR1 is MNHEY and CDR2 is SMNVEV (reference sequence).